The 15 T cell receptor beta chains below come from one sample, sequenced in a study of cytomegalovirus exposure and HLA in healthy donors. PCR involved 60 Vbeta and 13 Jbeta primers. TCRdb keeps only in-frame clones here, not all; method: immunoSEQ multiplex PCR. In the table there are around 130,000 clones, 70% to 80% of which are singletons. Sequencing was done on a sample of PBMCs. Every receptor here comes from a man aged 45-65 years in good health and CMV-seronegative.

In this sample, this clone turned up once. This chain connects TRBV25-1 to TRBJ2-7; perhaps TRBD1 as D (6 bases). V was pared by 7 bases and J by 2 bases, with 12 bases between. This CDR3 has 13 residues. The germline V gene has CDR1 MGHDK and CDR2 SYGVNS. The CDR3 DNA reads as TGTGCCAGCACCCCCCGGGACACCTACGAGCAGTACTTC. This encodes CASTPRDTYEQYF.

The chain combines TRBV18 with TRBJ1-2; D possibly corresponds to TRBD1 (6 bases). The CDR3 is made up of 13 amino acids. CDR1 is KGHSH, CDR2 LQKENI, per germline. The V and J ends lost 3 bases and 6 bases respectively, with 11 bases between them. CDR3 coding DNA: TGTGCCAGCTCACCCAGGGGTTCCGATGGCTACACCTTC. Translating gives CASSPRGSDGYTF.

The CDR3 region has the DNA TGCGCCAGCAGTCAAAAGACAGGGCCCACAGATACGCAGTATTTT. It is translated as CASSQKTGPTDTQYF. The chain employs TRBV23-1 and TRBJ2-3; the match to TRBD1 covers 7 bases. TRBV23-1 is reported as an ORF; its role is uncertain. J lost 2 bases, V lost 2 bases, and 4 bases had no gene match. CDR3 length: 15 residues.

This chain joins TRBV19 and TRBJ2-1; a possible D gene is TRBD2 (5 bases). Trimming pared 4 bases from V and 4 bases from J, leaving 5 bases between. CDR1 is LNHDA and CDR2 is SQIVND in the germline V gene (reference sequence). This CDR3 is built from 12 residues. The CDR3 reads CASSTGYNEQFF. The CDR3 DNA reads TGTGCCAGTAGTACGGGGTACAATGAGCAGTTCTTC. Combining the CDR3 with reference TRBV19 and TRBJ2-1 gives the whole variable domain DGGITQSPKYLFRKEGQNVTLSCEQNLNHDAMYWYRQDPGQGLRLIYYSQIVNDFQKGDIAEGYSVSREKKESFPLTVTSAQKNPTAFYLCASSTGYNEQFFGPGTRLTVL.

DNA for the CDR3: TGTGCCAGTAGTAAAGACCAGGGCACAGATACGCAGTATTTT. It specifies CASSKDQGTDTQYF. The rearrangement links TRBV19 to TRBJ2-3; no firm D call. The CDR3 loop spans 14 amino acids. Germline-derived CDR1 and CDR2 are LNHDA and SQIVND (reference sequence). V lost 4 bases and J lost 1, with 9 bases in between.

With respect to this clone: This specimen includes other DNA sequences encoding the same CDR3. The chain has TRBV9 and TRBJ1-4; 8 bases align to TRBD1. CDR3 length: 14 amino acids. V lost 2 bases, J lost 8 bases, and 5 bases stayed unmatched. Germline CDR1 SGDLS, CDR2 YYNGEE. CDR3 sequence: CASSVSQGEEKLFF. As DNA, the CDR3 is TGTGCCAGCAGCGTCTCACAGGGGGAAGAAAAACTGTTTTTT. The variable domain in full, with the rest retrieved from reference TRBV9 and TRBJ1-4, is DSGVTQTPKHLITATGQRVTLRCSPRSGDLSVYWYQQSLDQGLQFLIQYYNGEERAKGNILERFSAQQFPDLHSELNLSSLELGDSALYFCASSVSQGEEKLFFGSGTQLSVL.

This clone was seen a few times. The rearrangement joins TRBV25-1 to TRBJ2-7, with 7 bases lining up with TRBD1. Germline V gene data show CDR1 as MGHDK and CDR2 as SYGVNS. J lost 0 bases, V lost 5 bases, and 4 bases had no gene match. The CDR3 spans 14 residues. The CDR3 region has the DNA TGTGCCAGCAGTTCGGGACAGACCTCCTACGAGCAGTACTTC. Translation: CASSSGQTSYEQYF.

V is TRBV7-8 and J is TRBJ2-4, with 7 nucleotides matching TRBD1. Germline V gene data show CDR1 as SGHVS and CDR2 as FQNEAQ. V trimming: 5 bases; J trimming: 1 base; junction bases outside the gene matches: 11. This CDR3 region has 17 residues. The DNA of the CDR3 is TGTGCCAGCAGCCCAAGACAGGGAATGGTGGCCAAAAACATTCAGTACTTC. Encoded protein: CASSPRQGMVAKNIQYF.

The rearrangement joins TRBV28 to TRBJ1-1, with no clear D. V was clipped by 7 bases and J by 5 bases, with 14 bases between them. The CDR3 consists of 13 residues. The germline gives CDR1 MDHEN, CDR2 SYDVKM. CDR3 amino acids: CASTSQGSTEAFF. The CDR3 DNA is TGTGCCAGCACCTCTCAAGGGAGTACTGAAGCTTTCTTT.

The chain carries TRBV19 and TRBJ1-1; 7 bases line up with TRBD1. Germline CDR1 is LNHDA and CDR2 is SQIVND (reference sequence). The CDR3 sequence is 15 residues long. V lost 2 bases and J lost 1; bases outside the gene matches: 4. CDR3 amino acids: CASSISRQGNTEAFF. The CDR3 bases are TGTGCCAGTAGTATATCGAGACAGGGGAACACTGAAGCTTTCTTT.

The chain carries TRBV28 and TRBJ1-1; no firm D call. The CDR3 is made up of 14 amino acids. CDR1 is MDHEN and CDR2 is SYDVKM in the germline V gene. Deletions cut 2 bases from V and 0 bases from J, with 7 bases between. The CDR3 loop reads CASSLRAMNTEAFF. CDR3 nucleotides: TGTGCCAGCAGTTTACGCGCAATGAACACTGAAGCTTTCTTT. Combining the CDR3 with reference TRBV28 and TRBJ1-1 gives the whole variable domain DVKVTQSSRYLVKRTGEKVFLECVQDMDHENMFWYRQDPGLGLRLIYFSYDVKMKEKGDIPEGYSVSREKKERFSLILESASTNQTSMYLCASSLRAMNTEAFFGQGTRLTVV.

The gene calls are TRBV6-5 and TRBJ2-1; possible D gene TRBD2, 6 bases. Trimming pared 10 bases from V and 5 bases from J, leaving 21 bases between. This CDR3 is 15 amino acids long. Germline CDR1 and CDR2: MNHEY and SVGAGI. DNA of the CDR3: TGTGCCACCAATACGGGCGCTAGCGCAAACAATGAGCAGTTCTTC. This gives the protein CATNTGASANNEQFF.

The chain combines TRBV11-1 with TRBJ2-2; D may be TRBD1 (6 bases). This CDR3 is built from 14 residues. V lost 6 bases, J lost 6 bases, and 14 bases lay in between. Germline V gene data show CDR1 as SGHAT and CDR2 as FQDESV (reference sequence). CDR3 nucleotides: TGTGCCAGCAGTTCAGGGGTCGGTGCCGGGGAGCTGTTTTTT. It is translated as CASSSGVGAGELFF.

This clone was picked up a small number of times. The V gene is TRBV9, the J gene TRBJ2-1; possibly TRBD2 for D (6 bases). This CDR3 region has 16 residues. Per the germline V gene, CDR1 is SGDLS and CDR2 is YYNGEE. V was clipped by 4 bases and J by 0 bases, with 14 bases between them. DNA for the CDR3: TGTGCCAGCAGCCCGCGGGCGGGGACCTCCTACAATGAGCAGTTCTTC. Its protein product is CASSPRAGTSYNEQFF.

The rearrangement uses TRBV6-6 and TRBJ2-2; D ambiguous. Trimming removed 10 bases at V and 3 bases at J, with 12 bases between. Germline assignment: CDR1 MNHNY and CDR2 SVGAGI (reference sequence). The CDR3 is 13 amino acids. CDR3 sequence: CAISGSHTGELFF. In DNA, the CDR3 is TGTGCCATTTCCGGGTCCCACACCGGGGAGCTGTTTTTT.